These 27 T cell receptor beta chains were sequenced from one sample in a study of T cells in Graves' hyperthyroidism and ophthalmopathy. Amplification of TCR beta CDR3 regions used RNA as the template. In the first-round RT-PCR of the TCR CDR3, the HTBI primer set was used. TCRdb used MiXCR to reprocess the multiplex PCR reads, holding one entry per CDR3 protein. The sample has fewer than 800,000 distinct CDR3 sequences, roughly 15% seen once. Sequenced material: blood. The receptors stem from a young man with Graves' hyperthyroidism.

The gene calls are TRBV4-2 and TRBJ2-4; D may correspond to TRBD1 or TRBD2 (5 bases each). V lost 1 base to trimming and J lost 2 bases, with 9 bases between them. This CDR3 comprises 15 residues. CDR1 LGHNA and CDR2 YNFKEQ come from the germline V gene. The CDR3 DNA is TGTGCCAGCAGCCAAGTGGGGGTGCCCAAAAACATTCAGTACTTC. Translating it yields CASSQVGVPKNIQYF.

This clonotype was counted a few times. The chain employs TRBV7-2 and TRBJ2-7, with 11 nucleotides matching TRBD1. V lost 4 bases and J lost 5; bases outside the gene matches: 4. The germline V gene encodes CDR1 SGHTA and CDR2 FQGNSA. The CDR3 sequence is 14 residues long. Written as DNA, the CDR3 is TGTGCCAGCAGCTACGGACAGGGGGCCGACGAGCAGTACTTC. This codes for CASSYGQGADEQYF.

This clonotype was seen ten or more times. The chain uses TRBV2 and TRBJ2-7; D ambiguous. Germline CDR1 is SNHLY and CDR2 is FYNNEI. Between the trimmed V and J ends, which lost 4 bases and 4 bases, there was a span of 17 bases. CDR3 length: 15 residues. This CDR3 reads CASSADDGIRYEQYF. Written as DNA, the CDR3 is TGTGCCAGCAGTGCCGACGATGGGATTCGGTACGAGCAGTACTTC.

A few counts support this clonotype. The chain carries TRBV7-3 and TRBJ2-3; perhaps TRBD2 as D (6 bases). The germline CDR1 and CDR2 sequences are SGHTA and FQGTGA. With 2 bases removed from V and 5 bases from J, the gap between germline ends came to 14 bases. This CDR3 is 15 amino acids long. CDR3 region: CASSLGVGRIDTQYF. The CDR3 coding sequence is TGTGCCAGCAGCTTAGGGGTCGGGAGAATAGATACGCAGTATTTT.

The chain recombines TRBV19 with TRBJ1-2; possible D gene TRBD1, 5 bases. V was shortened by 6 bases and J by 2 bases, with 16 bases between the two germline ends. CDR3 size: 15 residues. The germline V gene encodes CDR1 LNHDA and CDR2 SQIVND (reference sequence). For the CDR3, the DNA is TGTGCCAGTAGCACCCCTTCGGAGGGGAACTATGGCTACACCTTC. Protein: CASSTPSEGNYGYTF.

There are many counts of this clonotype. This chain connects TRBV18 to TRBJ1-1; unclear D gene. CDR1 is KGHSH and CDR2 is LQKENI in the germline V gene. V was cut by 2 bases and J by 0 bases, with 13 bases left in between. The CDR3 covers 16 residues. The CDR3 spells CASSPTVPLMNTEAFF. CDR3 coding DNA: TGTGCCAGCTCACCAACGGTACCTCTGATGAACACTGAAGCTTTCTTT.

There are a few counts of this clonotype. The CDR3 loop reads CASSTRGGAFAKNIQYF. CDR3 DNA: TGTGCCAGCAGTACCCGGGGGGGGGCTTTTGCCAAAAACATTCAGTACTTC. The chain links TRBV6-1 to TRBJ2-4; 8 positions match TRBD2. Germline CDR1 and CDR2: MNHNS and SASEGT. The CDR3 is made up of 17 amino acids. The V and J ends lost 5 bases and 1 base, in that order; junction bases with no gene match: 10.

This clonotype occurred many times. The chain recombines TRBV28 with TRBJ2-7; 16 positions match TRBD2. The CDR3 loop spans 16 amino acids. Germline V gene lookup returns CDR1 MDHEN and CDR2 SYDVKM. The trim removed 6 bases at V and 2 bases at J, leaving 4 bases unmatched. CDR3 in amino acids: CASRSGTSGRAYEQYF. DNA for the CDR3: TGTGCCAGCAGGTCCGGGACTAGCGGGAGGGCCTACGAGCAGTACTTC.

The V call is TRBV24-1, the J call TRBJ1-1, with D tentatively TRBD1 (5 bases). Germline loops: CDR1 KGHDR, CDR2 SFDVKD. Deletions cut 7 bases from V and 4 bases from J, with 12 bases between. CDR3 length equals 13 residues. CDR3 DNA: TGTGCCACCAGAACAACAGGTGGCACTGAAGCTTTCTTT. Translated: CATRTTGGTEAFF.

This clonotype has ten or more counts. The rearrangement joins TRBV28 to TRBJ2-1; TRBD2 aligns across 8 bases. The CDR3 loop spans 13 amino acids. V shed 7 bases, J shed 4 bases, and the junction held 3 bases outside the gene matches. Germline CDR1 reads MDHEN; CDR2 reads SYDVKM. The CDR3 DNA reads TGTGCCAGCACAGCGGGGGAATACAATGAGCAGTTCTTC. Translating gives CASTAGEYNEQFF.

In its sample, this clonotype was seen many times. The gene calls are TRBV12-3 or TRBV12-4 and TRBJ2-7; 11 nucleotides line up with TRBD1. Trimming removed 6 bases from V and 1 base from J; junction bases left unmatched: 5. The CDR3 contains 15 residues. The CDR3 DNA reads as TGTGCCAGCAGCAAGGACAGGGGGCGATCCTACGAGCAGTACTTC. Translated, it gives CASSKDRGRSYEQYF.

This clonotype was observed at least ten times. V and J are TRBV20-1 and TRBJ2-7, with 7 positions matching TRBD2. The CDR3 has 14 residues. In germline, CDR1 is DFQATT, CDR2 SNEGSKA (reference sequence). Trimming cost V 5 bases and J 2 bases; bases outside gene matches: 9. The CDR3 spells CSAPRGGRTYEQYF. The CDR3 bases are TGCAGTGCTCCTAGGGGAGGGAGAACCTACGAGCAGTACTTC.

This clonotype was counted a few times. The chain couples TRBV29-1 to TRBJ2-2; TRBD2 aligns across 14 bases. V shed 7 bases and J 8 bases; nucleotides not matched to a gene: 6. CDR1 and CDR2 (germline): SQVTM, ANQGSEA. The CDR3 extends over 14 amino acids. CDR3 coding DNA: TGCAGCGCGACTAGCGGGAGGGGGAAAGGGGAGCTGTTTTTT. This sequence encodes CSATSGRGKGELFF.

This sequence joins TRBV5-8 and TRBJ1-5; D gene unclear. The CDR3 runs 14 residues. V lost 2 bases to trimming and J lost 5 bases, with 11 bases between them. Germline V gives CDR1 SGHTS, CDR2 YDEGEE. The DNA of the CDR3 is TGTGCCAGCAGCTTTCGCGACACCTATCAGCCCCAGCATTTT. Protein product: CASSFRDTYQPQHF. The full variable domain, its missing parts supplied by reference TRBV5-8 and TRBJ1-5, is EAGVTQSPTHLIKTRGQQATLRCSPISGHTSVYWYQQALGLGLQFLLWYDEGEERNRGNFPPRFSGRQFPNYSSELNVNALELEDSALYLCASSFRDTYQPQHFGDGTRLSIL.

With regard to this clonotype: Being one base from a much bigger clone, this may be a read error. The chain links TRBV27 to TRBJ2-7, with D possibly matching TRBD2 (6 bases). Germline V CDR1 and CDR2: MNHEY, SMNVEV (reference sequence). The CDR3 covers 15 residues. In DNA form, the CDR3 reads TGTACCAGCAGTTTAACCCTCGGGAGTGGGTACGAGCAGTACTTC. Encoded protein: CTSSLTLGSGYEQYF.

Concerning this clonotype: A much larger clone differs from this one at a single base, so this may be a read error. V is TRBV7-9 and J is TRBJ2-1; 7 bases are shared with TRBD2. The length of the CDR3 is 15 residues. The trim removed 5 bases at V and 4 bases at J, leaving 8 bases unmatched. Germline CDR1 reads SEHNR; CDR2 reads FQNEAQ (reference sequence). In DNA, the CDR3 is TGTGCCAGCAGCCTCATCCAGGGAGGGTACAATGAGCAGTTCTTC. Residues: CASSLIQGGYNEQFF.

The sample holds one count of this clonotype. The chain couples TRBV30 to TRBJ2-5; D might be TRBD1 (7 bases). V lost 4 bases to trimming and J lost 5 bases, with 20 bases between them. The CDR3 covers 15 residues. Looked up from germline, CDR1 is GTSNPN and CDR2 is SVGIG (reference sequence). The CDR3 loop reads CAWNRLGGAGETQYF. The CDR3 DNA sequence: TGTGCCTGGAACCGACTAGGGGGCGCGGGGGAGACCCAGTACTTC.

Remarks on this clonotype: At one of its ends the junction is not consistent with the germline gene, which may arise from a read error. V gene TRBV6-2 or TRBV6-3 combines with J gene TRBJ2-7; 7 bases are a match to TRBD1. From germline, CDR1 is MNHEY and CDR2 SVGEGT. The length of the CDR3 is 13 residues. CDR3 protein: CASRRGQTYEQCF. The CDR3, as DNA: TGTGCCAGCAGGAGGGGGCAGACCTACGAGCAGTGCTTC.

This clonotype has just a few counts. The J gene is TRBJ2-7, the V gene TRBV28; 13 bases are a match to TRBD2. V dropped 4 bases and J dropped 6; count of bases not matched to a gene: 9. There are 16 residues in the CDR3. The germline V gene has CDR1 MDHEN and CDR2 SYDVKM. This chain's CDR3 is CASSSRGLAGDCEQYF. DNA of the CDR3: TGTGCCAGCAGTTCCCGCGGACTAGCGGGAGATTGCGAGCAGTACTTC.

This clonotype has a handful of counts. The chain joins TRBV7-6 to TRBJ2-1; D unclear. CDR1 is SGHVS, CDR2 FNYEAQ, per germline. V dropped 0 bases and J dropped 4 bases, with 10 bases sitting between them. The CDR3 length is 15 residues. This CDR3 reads CASSLAVGPYNEQFF. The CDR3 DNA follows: TGTGCCAGCAGCTTAGCCGTCGGCCCGTACAATGAGCAGTTCTTC. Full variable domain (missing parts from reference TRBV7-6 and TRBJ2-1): GAGVSQSPRYKVTKRGQDVALRCDPISGHVSLYWYRQALGQGPEFLTYFNYEAQQDKSGLPNDRFSAERPEGSISTLTIQRTEQRDSAMYRCASSLAVGPYNEQFFGPGTRLTVL.

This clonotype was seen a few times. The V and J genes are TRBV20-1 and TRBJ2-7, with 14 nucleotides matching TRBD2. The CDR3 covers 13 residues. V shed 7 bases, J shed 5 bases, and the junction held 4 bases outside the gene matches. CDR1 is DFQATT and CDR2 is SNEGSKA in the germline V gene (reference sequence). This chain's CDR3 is CSVPGLAGDEQYF. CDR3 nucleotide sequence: TGCAGTGTTCCGGGACTAGCGGGAGACGAGCAGTACTTC.

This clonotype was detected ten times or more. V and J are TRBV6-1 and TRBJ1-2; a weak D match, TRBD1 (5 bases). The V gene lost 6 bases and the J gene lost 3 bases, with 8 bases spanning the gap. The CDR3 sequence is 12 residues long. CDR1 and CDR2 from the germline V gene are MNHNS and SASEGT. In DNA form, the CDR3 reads TGTGCCAGCAGCGGCAGGGACTATGGCTACACCTTC. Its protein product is CASSGRDYGYTF.

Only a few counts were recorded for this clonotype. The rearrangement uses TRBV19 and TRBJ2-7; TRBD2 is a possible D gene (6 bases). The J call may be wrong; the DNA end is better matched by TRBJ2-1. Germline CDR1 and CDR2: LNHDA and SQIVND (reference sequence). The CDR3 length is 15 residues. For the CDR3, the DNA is TGTGCCAGTAGTATCCGCCCGGGAGTCACCTACGAGCAGTTCTTC. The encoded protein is CASSIRPGVTYEQFF.

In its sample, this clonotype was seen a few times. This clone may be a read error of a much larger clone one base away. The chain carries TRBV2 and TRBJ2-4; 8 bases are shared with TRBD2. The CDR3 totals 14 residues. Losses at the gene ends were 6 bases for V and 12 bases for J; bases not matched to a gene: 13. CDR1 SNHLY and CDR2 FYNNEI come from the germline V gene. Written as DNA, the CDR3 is TGTGCCAGCAGCTCTTTAGCGGGAAGGGCCACTCAGTACTTC. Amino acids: CASSSLAGRATQYF.

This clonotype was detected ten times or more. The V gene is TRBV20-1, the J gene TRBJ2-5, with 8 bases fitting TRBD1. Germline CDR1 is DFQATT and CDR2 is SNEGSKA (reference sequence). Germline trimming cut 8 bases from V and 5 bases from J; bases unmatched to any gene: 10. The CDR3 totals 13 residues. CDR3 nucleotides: TGCAGTACCGAACGGACAGGGAGGGAGACCCAGTACTTC. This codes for CSTERTGRETQYF.

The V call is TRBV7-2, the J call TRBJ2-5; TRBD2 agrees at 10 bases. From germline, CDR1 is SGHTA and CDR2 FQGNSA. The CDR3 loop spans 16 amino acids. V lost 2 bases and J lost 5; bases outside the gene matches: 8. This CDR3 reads CASSLIRLAGGETQYF. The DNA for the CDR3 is TGTGCCAGCAGCTTAATTAGACTAGCGGGTGGGGAGACCCAGTACTTC.

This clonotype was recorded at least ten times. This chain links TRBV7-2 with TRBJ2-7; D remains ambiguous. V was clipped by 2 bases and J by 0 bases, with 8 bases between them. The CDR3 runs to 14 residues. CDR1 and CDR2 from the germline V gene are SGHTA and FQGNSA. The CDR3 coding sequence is TGTGCCAGCAGCTTAAAACACAGCTCCTACGAGCAGTACTTC. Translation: CASSLKHSSYEQYF.